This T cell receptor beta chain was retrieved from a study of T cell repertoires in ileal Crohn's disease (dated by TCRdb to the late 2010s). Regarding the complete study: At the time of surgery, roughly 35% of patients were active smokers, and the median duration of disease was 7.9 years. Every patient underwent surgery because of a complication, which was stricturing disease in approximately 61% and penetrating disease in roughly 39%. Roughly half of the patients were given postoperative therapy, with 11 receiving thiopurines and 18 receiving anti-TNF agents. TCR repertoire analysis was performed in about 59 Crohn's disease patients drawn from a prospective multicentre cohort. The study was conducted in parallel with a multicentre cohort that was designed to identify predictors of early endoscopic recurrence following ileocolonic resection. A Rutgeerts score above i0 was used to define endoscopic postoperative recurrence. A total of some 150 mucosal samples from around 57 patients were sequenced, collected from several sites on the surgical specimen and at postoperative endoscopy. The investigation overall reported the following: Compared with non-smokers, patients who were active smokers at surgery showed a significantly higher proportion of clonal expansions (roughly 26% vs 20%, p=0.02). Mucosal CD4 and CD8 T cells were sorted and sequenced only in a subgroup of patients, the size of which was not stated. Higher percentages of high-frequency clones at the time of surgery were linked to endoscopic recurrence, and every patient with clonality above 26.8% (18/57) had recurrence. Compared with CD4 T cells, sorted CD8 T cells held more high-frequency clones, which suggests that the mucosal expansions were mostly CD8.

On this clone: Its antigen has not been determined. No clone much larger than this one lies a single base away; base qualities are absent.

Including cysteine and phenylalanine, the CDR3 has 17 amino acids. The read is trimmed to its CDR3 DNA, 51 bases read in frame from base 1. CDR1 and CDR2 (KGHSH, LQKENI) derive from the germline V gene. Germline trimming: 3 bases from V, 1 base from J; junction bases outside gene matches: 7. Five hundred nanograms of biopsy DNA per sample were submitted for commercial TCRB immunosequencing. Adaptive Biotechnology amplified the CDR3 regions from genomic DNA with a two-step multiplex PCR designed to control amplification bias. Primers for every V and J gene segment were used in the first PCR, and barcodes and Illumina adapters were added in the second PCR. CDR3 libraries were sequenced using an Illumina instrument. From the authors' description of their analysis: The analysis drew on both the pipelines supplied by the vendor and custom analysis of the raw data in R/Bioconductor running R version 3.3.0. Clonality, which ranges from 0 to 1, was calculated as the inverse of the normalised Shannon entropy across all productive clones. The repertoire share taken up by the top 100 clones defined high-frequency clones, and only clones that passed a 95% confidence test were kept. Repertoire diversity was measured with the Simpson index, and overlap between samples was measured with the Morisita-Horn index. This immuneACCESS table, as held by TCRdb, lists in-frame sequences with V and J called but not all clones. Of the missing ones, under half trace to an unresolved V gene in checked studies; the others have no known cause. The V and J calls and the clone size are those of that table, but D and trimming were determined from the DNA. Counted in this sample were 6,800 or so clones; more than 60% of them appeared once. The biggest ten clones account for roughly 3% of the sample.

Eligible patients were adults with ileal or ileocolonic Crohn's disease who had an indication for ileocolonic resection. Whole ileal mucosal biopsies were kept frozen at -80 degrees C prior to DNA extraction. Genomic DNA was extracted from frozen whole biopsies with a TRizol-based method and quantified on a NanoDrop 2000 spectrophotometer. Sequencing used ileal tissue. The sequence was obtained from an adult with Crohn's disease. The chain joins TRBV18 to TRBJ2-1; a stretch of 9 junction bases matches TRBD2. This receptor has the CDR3 CASSPSRGGSSYNEQFF. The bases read TGTGCCAGCTCACCCTCGCGGGGGGGAAGTTCCTACAATGAGCAGTTCTTC.